This T cell receptor (beta chain) was observed in a study of T cell responses to AZD1222 COVID-19 vaccine. Study outcomes and limitations: White British donors predominated, females outnumbered males, and clonal diversity was possibly underestimated.

Germline V lookup: CDR1 SNHLY, CDR2 FYNNEI. Deletions cut 6 bases from V and 0 bases from J, with 10 bases between. The CDR3 consists of 14 residues. With respect to this clone: Its antigen remains unknown.

Clones were read by immunoSEQ multiplex PCR, and TCRdb kept only the in-frame ones, dropping some. The sample carries about 130,000 clones, less than 95% recorded once. The genes are TRBV2 and TRBJ2-3; D remains unclear. The specimen was peripheral blood, collected on day 0 of AZD1222 vaccination. The source of this sequence is an adult in good health. The CDR3 region has the DNA TGTGCCAGCAGAGACTCAGATAGCACAGATACGCAGTATTTT. Its protein is CASRDSDSTDTQYF.